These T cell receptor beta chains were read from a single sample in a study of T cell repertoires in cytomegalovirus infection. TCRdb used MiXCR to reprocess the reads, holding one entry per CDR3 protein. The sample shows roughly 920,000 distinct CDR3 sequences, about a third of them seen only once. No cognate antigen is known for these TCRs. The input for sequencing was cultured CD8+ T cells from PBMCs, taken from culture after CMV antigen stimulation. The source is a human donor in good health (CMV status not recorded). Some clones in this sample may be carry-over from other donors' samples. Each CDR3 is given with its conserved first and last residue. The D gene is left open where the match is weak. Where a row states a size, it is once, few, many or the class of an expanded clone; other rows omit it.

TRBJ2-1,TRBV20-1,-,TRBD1,TGCAGTGCTAGTCAGGGGGTCAATGAGCAGTTCTTC,CSASQGVNEQFF
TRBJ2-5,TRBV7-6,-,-,TGTGTCAGCAGCTCGCCTTACAGACACAACCAAGAGACCCAGTACTTC,CVSSSPYRHNQETQYF
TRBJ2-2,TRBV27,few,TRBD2,TGTGCCAGCACCGACCGCCCTCCAAGCGGGGGATACACCGGGGAGCTGTTTTTT,CASTDRPPSGGYTGELFF
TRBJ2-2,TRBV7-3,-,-,TGTGCCAGCAGCTTAAATCTACGGGAGAACACCGGGGAGCTGTTTTTT,CASSLNLRENTGELFF
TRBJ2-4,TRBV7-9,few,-,TGTGCCAGCAGCTCGACACAAGCCAAAAACATTCAGTACTTC,CASSSTQAKNIQYF
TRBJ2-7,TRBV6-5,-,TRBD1,TGTGCCAGCAGCTTTCCGGGACAGTTGAACGAGCAGTACTTC,CASSFPGQLNEQYF
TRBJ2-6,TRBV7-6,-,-,TGTGCTAGCAGCTCGGACAGGGTGCGGGGAGGGACCAACGTCCTGACTTTC,CASSSDRVRGGTNVLTF
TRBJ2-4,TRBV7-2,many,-,TGTGCCAGCAGCTTCGACAGTCAAGGATCCAAAAACATTCAGTACTTC,CASSFDSQGSKNIQYF
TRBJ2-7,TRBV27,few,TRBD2,TGTGCCAGCAGTTTAGGGAGGGCCTCCTACGAGCAGTACTTC,CASSLGRASYEQYF
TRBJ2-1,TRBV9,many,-,TGTGCCAGCAGCGTGGAGGACAGCTCCTACAATGAGCAGTTCTTC,CASSVEDSSYNEQFF
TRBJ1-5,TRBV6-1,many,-,TGTGCCAGCGGGGAAGGTACGACCGGAATCCAGGCCCAGCATTTT,CASGEGTTGIQAQHF
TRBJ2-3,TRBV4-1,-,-,TGCGCCAGCAGCCAAGATTTTGGGTCTACAGATACGCAGTATTTT,CASSQDFGSTDTQYF
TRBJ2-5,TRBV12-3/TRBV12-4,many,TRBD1,TGTGCCAGCAGTTTCATTCTCGACAGGGCCCGACAAGAGACCCAGTACTTC,CASSFILDRARQETQYF
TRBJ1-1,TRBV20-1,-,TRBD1,TGCAGTGCCGCAGACCGGGACAGGGTCACTGAAGCTTTCTTT,CSAADRDRVTEAFF
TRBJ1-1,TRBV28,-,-,TGTGCCAGCAGATTTCCGTGGGGGAACGCTGAAGCTTTCTTT,CASRFPWGNAEAFF
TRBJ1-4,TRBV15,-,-,TGTGCCACCAGCGAGGCAGCTAATGAAAAACTGTTTTTT,CATSEAANEKLFF
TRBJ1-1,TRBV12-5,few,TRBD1,TGTGCTAGTGGTTTCCAGGGGGAGGACACTGAAGCTTTCTTT,CASGFQGEDTEAFF
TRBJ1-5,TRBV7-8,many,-,TGTGCCAGCAGCGAAAGAAATCAGCCCCAGCATTTT,CASSERNQPQHF
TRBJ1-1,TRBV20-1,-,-,TGCATTCCGGACAGCCTGAACACTGAAGCTTTCTTT,CIPDSLNTEAFF
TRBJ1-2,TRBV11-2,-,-,TGTGCCAGCAGCTTAGAGGGAGGGAAAGGCTACACCTTC,CASSLEGGKGYTF
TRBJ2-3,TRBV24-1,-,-,TGTGCCACCAGTGATTTGGGCGGAGAAAGCACAGATACGCAGTATTTT,CATSDLGGESTDTQYF
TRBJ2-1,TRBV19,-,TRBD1,TGTGCCAGTAGTATAATTGGGACAGGGCTCAATGAGCAGTTCTTC,CASSIIGTGLNEQFF
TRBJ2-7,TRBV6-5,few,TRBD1,TGTGCCAGCAGCTCCCGGACAGGGGGACCCTACGAGCAGTACTTC,CASSSRTGGPYEQYF
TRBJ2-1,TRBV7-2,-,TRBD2,TGTGCCAGCAGTCCGACTAGCGGGGGGGTGGGTGAGCAGTTCTTC,CASSPTSGGVGEQFF
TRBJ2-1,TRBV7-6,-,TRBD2,TGTGCCAGCAGCTTAGGTAGCGGGGGGGGTTCGAATGAGCCGTTCTTC,CASSLGSGGGSNEPFF
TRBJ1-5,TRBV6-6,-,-,TGTGCCAGCAGTTACCTCGATCCGTCACGGGCTGGGGCCCAGCATTTT,CASSYLDPSRAGAQHF
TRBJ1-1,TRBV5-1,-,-,TGCGCCAGCAGCTTGCGGGGGGGGAGATTCACTGAAGCTTTCTTT,CASSLRGGRFTEAFF
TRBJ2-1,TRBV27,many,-,TGTGCCAGCAGTAGTGGACTCTACAATGAGCAGTTCTTC,CASSSGLYNEQFF
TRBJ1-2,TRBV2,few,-,TGTGCCAGCCTTGACCCCCTTGGAGGTTCGGCGGATGGCTACACCTTC,CASLDPLGGSADGYTF
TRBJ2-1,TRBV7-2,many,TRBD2,TGTGCCAGCAGCGCGGGGGGACGGATACATGATGAGCAGTTCTTC,CASSAGGRIHDEQFF
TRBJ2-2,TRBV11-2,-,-,TGTGCCAGCAGCTCCGGGACGGAACCGAACACCGGGGAGCTGTTTTTT,CASSSGTEPNTGELFF
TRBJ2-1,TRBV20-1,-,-,TGCAGTGCCCAAAGGCCCGGGGCGAACTTCAATGAGCAGTTCTTC,CSAQRPGANFNEQFF
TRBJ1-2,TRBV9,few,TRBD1,TGTGCCGGCAGCGTAGCCGGGACAGGGGGCGCTAACTATGGCTACACCTTC,CAGSVAGTGGANYGYTF
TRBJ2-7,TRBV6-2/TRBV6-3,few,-,TGTGCCAGCAGTTACGGATCTTACTACGAGCAGTACTTC,CASSYGSYYEQYF
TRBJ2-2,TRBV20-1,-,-,TGCAGTGCTCCCATCACTAGCACCGGGGAGCTGTTTTTT,CSAPITSTGELFF
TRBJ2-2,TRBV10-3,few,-,TGTGCCATCAGTGGGGGCACCGGGGAGCTGTTTTTT,CAISGGTGELFF
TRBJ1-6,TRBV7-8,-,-,TGTGCCAGCTGGTGGGGGGGTAAGAATTCACCCCTCCACTTT,CASWWGGKNSPLHF
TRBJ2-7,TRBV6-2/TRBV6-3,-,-,TGTGCCAGCAGTTGGGACCGGGACGTCGATTACGAGCAGTACTTC,CASSWDRDVDYEQYF
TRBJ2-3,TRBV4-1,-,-,TGCGCCAGCAGCCAAGTTCGGGAGTTATACACAGATACGCAGTATTTT,CASSQVRELYTDTQYF
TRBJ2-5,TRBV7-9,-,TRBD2,TGTGCCAGCAGCACGCCGGGACTAGCAGCCGCCGGGGAGACCCAGTACTTC,CASSTPGLAAAGETQYF
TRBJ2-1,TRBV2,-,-,TGTGCCAGGGGACTCTCCTACAATGAGCAGTTCTTC,CARGLSYNEQFF
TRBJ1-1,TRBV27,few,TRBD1,TGTGCCAGCAGTTTATCGACAGGGGGGGTCCATGTGGGCACTGAAGCTTTCTTT,CASSLSTGGVHVGTEAFF
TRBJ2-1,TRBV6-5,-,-,TGTGCCAGCAGAATTTCAGAGGCTCTCAATGAGCAGTTCTTC,CASRISEALNEQFF
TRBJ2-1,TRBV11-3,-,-,TGTGCCAGCAGCTTAAAGGACCATACTACAATCGGAAGGCAGTTCTTC,CASSLKDHTTIGRQFF
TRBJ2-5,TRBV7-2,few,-,TGTGCCAGCCTCCAGGAAAGGGCCTTGGAGACCCAGTACTTC,CASLQERALETQYF
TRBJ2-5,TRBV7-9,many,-,TGTGCCAGCAGCTTAGACGGCAGGGGAGAGACCCAGTACTTC,CASSLDGRGETQYF
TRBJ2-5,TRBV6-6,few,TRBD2,TGTGCCAGCATCCACGGACAGCGGGGGGCCCAAGAGACCCAGTACTTC,CASIHGQRGAQETQYF
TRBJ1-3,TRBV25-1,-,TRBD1,TGTGCCAGCAGCGCAGGGGGTAAGAAAAACACCATATATTTT,CASSAGGKKNTIYF
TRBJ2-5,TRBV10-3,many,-,TGTGCCATCAGCAGGGGTTACGAGACCCAGTACTTC,CAISRGYETQYF
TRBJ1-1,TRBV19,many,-,TGTGCCAGTAGTATTACGGAGAACACTGAAGCTTTCTTT,CASSITENTEAFF
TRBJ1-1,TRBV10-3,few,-,TGTGCCATCAGTCCCGGGGTTTACACTGAAGCTTTCTTT,CAISPGVYTEAFF
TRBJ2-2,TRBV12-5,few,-,TGTGCTAGTGGTCCCGGCACCGGGGAGCTGTTTTTT,CASGPGTGELFF
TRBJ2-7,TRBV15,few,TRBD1,TGTGCCACCAGCAGGGACAGGGCCCACGAGCAGTACTTC,CATSRDRAHEQYF
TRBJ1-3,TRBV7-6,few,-,TGTGCCAGCAGCTGGTTGGCCGGGCCCGGTCTGACGACCATATATTTT,CASSWLAGPGLTTIYF